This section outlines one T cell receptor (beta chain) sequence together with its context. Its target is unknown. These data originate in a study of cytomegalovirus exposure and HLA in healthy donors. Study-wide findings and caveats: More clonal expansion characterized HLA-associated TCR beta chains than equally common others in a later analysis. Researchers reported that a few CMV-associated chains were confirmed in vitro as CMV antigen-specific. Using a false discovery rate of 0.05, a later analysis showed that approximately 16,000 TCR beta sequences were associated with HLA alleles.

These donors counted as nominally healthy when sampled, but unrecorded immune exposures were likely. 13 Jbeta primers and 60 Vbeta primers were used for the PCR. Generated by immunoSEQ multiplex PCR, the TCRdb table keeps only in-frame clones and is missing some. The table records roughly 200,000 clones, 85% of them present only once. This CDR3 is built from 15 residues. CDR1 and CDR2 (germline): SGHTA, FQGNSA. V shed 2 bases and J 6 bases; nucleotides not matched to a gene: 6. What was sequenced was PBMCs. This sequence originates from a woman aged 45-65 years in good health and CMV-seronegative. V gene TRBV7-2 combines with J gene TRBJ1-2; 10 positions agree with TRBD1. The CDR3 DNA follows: TGTGCCAGCAGCTTAATGGGACAGGGGCTCCATGGCTACACCTTC. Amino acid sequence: CASSLMGQGLHGYTF.